The following is a T cell receptor (beta chain) sequence with its context. Its antigen is unidentified. These data are taken from a study of T cells in Graves' hyperthyroidism and ophthalmopathy. The investigators amplified TCR beta CDR3 regions from RNA transcripts. When the TCR CDR3 underwent first-round RT-PCR, the HTBI primer set was used. MiXCR, applied by TCRdb to the multiplex PCR reads, yields one record per CDR3 protein. The sample contains more than 350,000 distinct CDR3 sequences, 13% to 15% of which appear only once. Each 10 ml fresh peripheral blood draw supplied the PBMCs. This CDR3 has 11 residues. Germline V lookup: CDR1 SQVTM, CDR2 ANQGSEA. V was shortened by 3 bases and J by 4 bases, with 6 bases between the two germline ends. Whole-study results and caveats: Progression to ophthalmopathy was predicted a median of approximately 6.4 months early. Blood also showed most of the thyroid clonotypes that were expanded above 0.001.

Material for sequencing was blood. The chain is built from TRBV29-1 and TRBJ1-2; D uncertain. This clonotype originated in a woman aged 60-70 years with Graves' ophthalmopathy. The CDR3 sequence: CSVDGGYGYTF. In nucleotides, the CDR3 is TGCAGCGTTGACGGTGGCTATGGCTACACCTTC. The variable domain in full, with the rest retrieved from reference TRBV29-1 and TRBJ1-2, is SAVISQKPSRDICQRGTSLTIQCQVDSQVTMMFWYRQQPGQSLTLIATANQGSEATYESGFVIDKFPISRPNLTFSTLTVSNMSPEDSSIYLCSVDGGYGYTFGSGTRLTVV.